Listed below are T cell receptor beta chains from one sample, sequenced in a study of blood T cell repertoires in COVID-19. This table comes from immunoSEQ multiplex PCR, and its TCRdb copy is limited to in-frame clones, with some not included. The repertoire holds 95,000 to 120,000 clones, with around 90% as singletons. Source material: peripheral blood. The receptors come from a human donor in a cohort sampled during active COVID-19. Each CDR3 is given with its conserved first and last residue. The D gene is left open where the match is weak. Some rows have no size entry. The others give once, few or many, or a class for an expanded clone.

-	TRBV27	-	TRBJ1-2	CASSFRRRDTNYGYTF	TGTGCCAGCAGCTTCAGACGCCGGGACACTAACTATGGCTACACCTTC
-	TRBV6-6	-	TRBJ1-2	CASSPYLQVAYGYTF	TGTGCCAGCAGCCCTTACTTACAGGTAGCCTATGGCTACACCTTC
TRBD2	TRBV11-2	-	TRBJ2-3	CASSPSSGGPDTQYF	TGTGCCAGCAGCCCGTCTAGCGGGGGGCCAGATACGCAGTATTTT
-	TRBV28	-	TRBJ2-4	CASSFYSGAKNIQYF	TGTGCCAGCAGTTTTTATTCGGGAGCCAAAAACATTCAGTACTTC
-	TRBV19	-	TRBJ2-3	CASSTKTRGGTDTQYF	TGTGCCAGTAGTACAAAGACTAGAGGGGGCACAGATACGCAGTATTTT
-	TRBV18	-	TRBJ1-1	CASSGGVSTEAFF	TGTGCCAGCTCAGGGGGGGTAAGCACTGAAGCTTTCTTT
TRBD1	TRBV7-9	-	TRBJ2-3	CASSLGPGQGFVDTQYF	TGTGCCAGCAGCTTGGGCCCGGGACAGGGGTTTGTAGATACGCAGTATTTT
-	TRBV7-3	-	TRBJ1-1	CASSLNQGMYTEAFF	TGTGCCAGCAGCTTAAATCAGGGAATGTACACTGAAGCTTTCTTT
-	TRBV5-6	once	TRBJ2-7	CASSFDGQSYEQYF	TGTGCCAGCAGCTTCGACGGACAGTCCTACGAGCAGTACTTC
TRBD1	TRBV7-3	-	TRBJ2-3	CASSPGQSTDTQYF	TGTGCCAGCAGCCCGGGACAGAGCACAGATACGCAGTATTTT
TRBD2	TRBV5-1	-	TRBJ2-7	CASSSTSGSYEQYF	TGCGCCAGCAGCTCTACTAGCGGGAGTTACGAGCAGTACTTC
TRBD1	TRBV6-6	-	TRBJ2-1	CASREQGSDEQFF	TGTGCCAGCAGGGAACAGGGGTCGGATGAGCAGTTCTTC
TRBD1	TRBV11-3	-	TRBJ1-1	CASSLGGTGPNTEAFF	TGTGCCAGCAGCTTGGGAGGGACAGGGCCGAACACTGAAGCTTTCTTT
TRBD1	TRBV19	-	TRBJ1-5	CASSTTGDNQPQHF	TGTGCCAGTAGTACGACAGGGGACAATCAGCCCCAGCATTTT
TRBD2	TRBV3-1/TRBV3-2	-	TRBJ2-7	CASSRTSGGPSYEQYF	TGTGCCAGCAGCCGGACGAGCGGGGGGCCCTCCTACGAGCAGTACTTC
TRBD2	TRBV3-1/TRBV3-2	-	TRBJ2-3	CASSAGLTSTDTQYF	TGTGCCAGCAGCGCGGGACTAACTAGCACAGATACGCAGTATTTT
-	TRBV27	-	TRBJ1-2	CASKLLRGNYGYTF	TGTGCCAGCAAACTCCTCAGGGGTAACTATGGCTACACCTTC
-	TRBV9	-	TRBJ1-1	CASSVGKGMSDTEAFF	TGTGCCAGCAGCGTAGGGAAGGGGATGAGCGACACTGAAGCTTTCTTT
TRBD1	TRBV24-1	-	TRBJ2-1	CATSDLEGASYNEQFF	TGTGCCACCAGTGATTTGGAGGGGGCCTCCTACAATGAGCAGTTCTTC
TRBD2	TRBV7-6	-	TRBJ2-1	CASSLLSGTYNEQFF	TGTGCCAGCAGCTTACTTAGCGGGACTTACAATGAGCAGTTCTTC
-	TRBV6-5	-	TRBJ1-5	CASRAPDGQPQHF	TGTGCCAGCAGGGCCCCTGACGGGCAGCCCCAGCATTTT
TRBD1	TRBV28	-	TRBJ1-5	CAGTGGVGQPQHF	TGTGCCGGGACAGGGGGCGTCGGCCAGCCCCAGCATTTT
TRBD1	TRBV5-6	-	TRBJ2-7	CASSYTGGPLTYEQYF	TGTGCCAGCAGTTATACAGGGGGCCCACTCACTTACGAGCAGTACTTC
-	TRBV13	-	TRBJ1-1	CASSSRAVGGTEAFF	TGTGCCAGCAGCTCCCGGGCTGTGGGGGGGACTGAAGCTTTCTTT
TRBD1	TRBV28	-	TRBJ1-6	CASTKRPGTGNSPLHF	TGTGCCAGCACCAAAAGACCCGGGACAGGGAATTCACCCCTCCACTTT
TRBD1	TRBV6-2/TRBV6-3	-	TRBJ2-3	CASSVDRIPYYTQYF	TGTGCCAGCAGTGTGGACAGGATTCCTTATTATACGCAGTATTTT
-	TRBV21-1	-	TRBJ2-4	CASSKEAGKSKNIQYF	TGTGCCAGCAGCAAAGAGGCAGGGAAGTCCAAAAACATTCAGTACTTC
-	TRBV27	-	TRBJ2-5	CASSLTGRETQYF	TGTGCCAGCAGCCTGACAGGGAGGGAGACCCAGTACTTC